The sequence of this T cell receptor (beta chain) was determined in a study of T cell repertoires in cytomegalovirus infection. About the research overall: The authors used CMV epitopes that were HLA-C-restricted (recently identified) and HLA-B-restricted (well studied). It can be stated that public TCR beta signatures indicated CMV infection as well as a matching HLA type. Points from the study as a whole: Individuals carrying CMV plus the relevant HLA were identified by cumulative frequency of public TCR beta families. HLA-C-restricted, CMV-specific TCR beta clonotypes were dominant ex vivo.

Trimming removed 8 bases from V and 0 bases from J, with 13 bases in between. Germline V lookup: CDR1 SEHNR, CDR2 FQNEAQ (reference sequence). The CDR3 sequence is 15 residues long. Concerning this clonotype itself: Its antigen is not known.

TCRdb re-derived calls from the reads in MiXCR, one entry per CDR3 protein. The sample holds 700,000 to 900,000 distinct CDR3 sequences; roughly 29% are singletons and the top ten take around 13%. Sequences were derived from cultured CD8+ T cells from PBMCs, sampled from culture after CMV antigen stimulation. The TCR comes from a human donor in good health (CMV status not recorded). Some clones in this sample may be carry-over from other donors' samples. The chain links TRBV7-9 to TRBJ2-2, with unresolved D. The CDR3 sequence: CASHNQKANTGELFF. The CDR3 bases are TGTGCCAGCCATAATCAAAAGGCGAACACCGGGGAGCTGTTTTTT.